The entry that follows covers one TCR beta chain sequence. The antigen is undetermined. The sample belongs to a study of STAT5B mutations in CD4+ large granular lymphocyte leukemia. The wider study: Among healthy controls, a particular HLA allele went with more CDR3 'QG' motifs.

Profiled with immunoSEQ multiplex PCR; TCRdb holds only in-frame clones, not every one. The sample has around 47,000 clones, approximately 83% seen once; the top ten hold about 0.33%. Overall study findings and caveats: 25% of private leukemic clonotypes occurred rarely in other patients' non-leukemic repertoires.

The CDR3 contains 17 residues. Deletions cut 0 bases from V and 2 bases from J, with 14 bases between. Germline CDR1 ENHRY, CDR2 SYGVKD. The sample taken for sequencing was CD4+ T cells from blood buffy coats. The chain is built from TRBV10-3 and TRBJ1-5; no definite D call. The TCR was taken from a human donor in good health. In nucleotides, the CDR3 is TGTGCCATCAGTGAGTCGCGTCGGGGAAGAGGCAATCAGCCCCAGCATTTT. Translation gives CAISESRRGRGNQPQHF.